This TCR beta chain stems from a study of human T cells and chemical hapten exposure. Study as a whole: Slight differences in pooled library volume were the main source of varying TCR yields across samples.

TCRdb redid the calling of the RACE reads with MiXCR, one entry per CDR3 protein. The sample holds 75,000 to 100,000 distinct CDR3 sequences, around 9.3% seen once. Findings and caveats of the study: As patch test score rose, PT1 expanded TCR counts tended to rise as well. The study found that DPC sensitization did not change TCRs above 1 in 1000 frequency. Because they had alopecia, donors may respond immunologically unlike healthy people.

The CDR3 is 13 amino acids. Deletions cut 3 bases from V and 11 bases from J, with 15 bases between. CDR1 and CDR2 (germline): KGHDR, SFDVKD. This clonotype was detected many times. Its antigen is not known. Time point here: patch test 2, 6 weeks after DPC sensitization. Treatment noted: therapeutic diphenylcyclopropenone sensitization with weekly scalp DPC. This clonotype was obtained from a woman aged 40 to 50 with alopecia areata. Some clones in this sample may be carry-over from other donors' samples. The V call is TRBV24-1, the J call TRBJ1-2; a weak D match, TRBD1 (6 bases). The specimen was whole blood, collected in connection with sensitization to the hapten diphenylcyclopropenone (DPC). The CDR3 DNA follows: TGTGCCACCAGTGATCCCTATGGACAGACTTACACCTTC. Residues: CATSDPYGQTYTF.